Given below is one T cell receptor (beta chain) in context. Its cognate antigen is unknown. The sample originates from a study of cytomegalovirus exposure and HLA in healthy donors. The PCR had 60 Vbeta and 13 Jbeta primers. Sequencing was performed with immunoSEQ multiplex PCR; in TCRdb, only in-frame clones are kept and a portion is missing. The sample carries roughly 170,000 clones, approximately 80% recorded once. Trimming removed 4 bases at V and 4 bases at J, with 7 bases between. The germline CDR1 and CDR2 sequences are SGDLS and YYNGEE. The CDR3 runs to 12 residues. General observations from the study: Confirmation in vitro established that a few CMV-associated chains were specific for CMV antigens.

The specimen was PBMCs. The source is a girl aged 2-9 years in good health and CMV-seropositive. The chain couples TRBV9 to TRBJ2-3, with D hard to call. The CDR3 bases are TGTGCCAGCAGCCTCGAGGCAGATACGCAGTATTTT. It translates to CASSLEADTQYF. The variable domain in full, with the rest retrieved from reference TRBV9 and TRBJ2-3, is DSGVTQTPKHLITATGQRVTLRCSPRSGDLSVYWYQQSLDQGLQFLIQYYNGEERAKGNILERFSAQQFPDLHSELNLSSLELGDSALYFCASSLEADTQYFGPGTRLTVL.